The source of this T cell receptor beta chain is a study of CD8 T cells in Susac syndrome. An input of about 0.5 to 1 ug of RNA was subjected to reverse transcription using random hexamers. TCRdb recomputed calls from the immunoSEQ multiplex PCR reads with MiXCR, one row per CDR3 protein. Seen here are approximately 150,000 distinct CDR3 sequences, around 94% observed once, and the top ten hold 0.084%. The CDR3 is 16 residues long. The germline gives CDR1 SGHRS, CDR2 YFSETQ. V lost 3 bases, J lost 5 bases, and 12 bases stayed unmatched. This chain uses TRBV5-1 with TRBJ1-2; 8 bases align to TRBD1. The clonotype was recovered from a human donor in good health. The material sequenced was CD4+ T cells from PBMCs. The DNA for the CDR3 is TGCGCCAGCAGCTGGGACAGGCGAAACACCGATTATGGCTACACCTTC. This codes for CASSWDRRNTDYGYTF.